A single sample gave rise to the 20 T cell receptor beta chains below, sequenced in a study of shared clonotypes between healthy human individuals (dated by TCRdb to 2019 to 2021). Receptors were amplified or captured by the immunoSEQ multiplex PCR assay. TCRdb obtained this table from immuneACCESS and retained in-frame rearrangements with V and J assigned. These tables miss some clones; where compared with another copy, unresolved V genes account for less than half of the shortfall, and the remainder is unexplained. Across this sample there are 400,000 to 500,000 clones, with 79% seen only once. Roughly 12% of the sample is held by the ten biggest clonotypes. Sequencing was carried out using PBMCs. These TCRs come from a woman in her 40s in good health. Some clones in this sample may be carry-over from other donors' samples.

V is TRBV11-3 and J is TRBJ2-3, with D tentatively TRBD1 or TRBD2 (6 bases each). CDR1 and CDR2 (germline): SGHNT, YENEEA. Trimming cost V 5 bases and J 2 bases, with 11 bases left between them. The length of the CDR3 is 14 residues. Here the CDR3 reads CASSKGGNTDTQYF. The CDR3 DNA sequence: TGTGCCAGCAGCAAGGGGGGCAACACAGATACGCAGTATTTT.

This sequence joins TRBV7-2 and TRBJ2-3; 10 bases fit TRBD1. This CDR3 comprises 16 residues. From germline, CDR1 is SGHTA and CDR2 FQGNSA. The J segment lost 5 bases and the V segment lost 5 bases, leaving 10 bases of the junction unmatched. CDR3 sequence: CASSPVGQGVIDTQYF. The DNA for the CDR3 is TGTGCCAGCAGCCCCGTTGGACAGGGGGTAATAGATACGCAGTATTTT.

V is TRBV6-1 and J is TRBJ1-4; perhaps TRBD1 as D (5 bases). Germline V gene data show CDR1 as MNHNS and CDR2 as SASEGT. This CDR3 spans 16 amino acids. The germline V and J ends were trimmed by 2 bases and 3 bases, with 13 bases remaining between them. CDR3 sequence: CASSETGRGANEKLFF. CDR3 coding DNA: TGTGCCAGCAGTGAAACAGGCCGGGGGGCTAATGAAAAACTGTTTTTT.

The rearrangement joins TRBV4-3 to TRBJ2-1; 8 positions match TRBD1. V gave up 0 bases and J gave up 4 bases; unmatched junction bases: 5. The CDR3 has 16 amino acids. Germline V gives CDR1 LGHNA, CDR2 YSLEER. The DNA of the CDR3 is TGCGCCAGCAGCCAAGATTGGGACAGGACGTACAATGAGCAGTTCTTC. Protein: CASSQDWDRTYNEQFF.

This chain joins TRBV13 and TRBJ2-1; D assignment may be TRBD1 or TRBD2 (5 bases each). V lost 2 bases, J lost 0 bases, and 8 bases lay in between. The germline V gene has CDR1 PRHDT and CDR2 FYEKMQ (reference sequence). The CDR3 length is 15 residues. As DNA, the CDR3 is TGTGCCAGCAGCTTATCCGGGACCTCCTACAATGAGCAGTTCTTC. Translating gives CASSLSGTSYNEQFF.

The chain employs TRBV9 and TRBJ1-5, with 7 bases lining up with TRBD1. Trimming took 0 bases from V and 4 from J; bases not matched to a gene: 1. Germline V CDR1 and CDR2: SGDLS, YYNGEE. This CDR3 comprises 14 residues. DNA of the CDR3: TGTGCCAGCAGCGTAGGGGGACAGAATCAGCCCCAGCATTTT. Translating it yields CASSVGGQNQPQHF.

The chain combines TRBV7-2 with TRBJ2-7; possible D gene TRBD2, 7 bases. V was cut by 0 bases and J by 6 bases, with 21 bases left in between. This CDR3 spans 17 amino acids. Germline CDR1 is SGHTA and CDR2 is FQGNSA. The CDR3 protein is CASSLAGGWGAKGEQYF. The CDR3, as DNA: TGTGCCAGCAGCTTAGCGGGAGGGTGGGGGGCGAAAGGCGAGCAGTACTTC.

The V and J genes are TRBV25-1 and TRBJ2-7; D possibly corresponds to TRBD2 (5 bases). The V gene lost 5 bases and the J gene lost 1 base, with 6 bases spanning the gap. In germline, CDR1 is MGHDK, CDR2 SYGVNS. The CDR3 extends over 12 amino acids. Written as DNA, the CDR3 is TGTGCCAGCAGTAGAGGGTCCTACGAGCAGTACTTC. Amino acid sequence: CASSRGSYEQYF.

This chain links TRBV6-6 with TRBJ2-7; D unclear. The CDR3 is made up of 13 amino acids. The V gene's germline CDR1 is MNHNY and CDR2 SVGAGI (reference sequence). Deletions cut 4 bases from V and 2 bases from J, with 9 bases between. Written as DNA, the CDR3 is TGTGCCAGCAGTTTTGGGCCAGCCTACGAGCAGTACTTC. It codes for CASSFGPAYEQYF.

This clone was recorded at least ten times. The V call is TRBV7-2, the J call TRBJ1-1; D unclear. The germline V gene encodes CDR1 SGHTA and CDR2 FQGNSA. V was pared by 5 bases and J by 0 bases, with 13 bases between. This CDR3 spans 15 amino acids. CDR3 protein: CASSALIQLNTEAFF. In DNA, the CDR3 is TGTGCCAGCAGCGCCCTAATCCAACTGAACACTGAAGCTTTCTTT.

This clone was counted once. The chain is built from TRBV5-1 and TRBJ1-2; 7 bases are shared with TRBD1. The CDR3 spans 14 residues. Germline V gives CDR1 SGHRS, CDR2 YFSETQ. V trimming: 4 bases; J trimming: 8 bases; junction bases outside the gene matches: 11. CDR3 residues: CASSIRQGPRGYTF. The CDR3 DNA follows: TGCGCCAGCAGCATTCGACAGGGCCCGAGGGGCTACACCTTC.

V usage is TRBV19 and J usage is TRBJ2-5; possible D gene TRBD2, 6 bases. CDR3 length: 16 residues. CDR1 is LNHDA and CDR2 is SQIVND in the germline V gene (reference sequence). V was cut by 4 bases and J by 5 bases, with 20 bases left in between. Here the CDR3 DNA reads TGTGCCAGTAGTACCCGAGGGAGGCAGGGCGAGGAGACCCAGTACTTC. It translates to CASSTRGRQGEETQYF.

The chain has TRBV5-1 and TRBJ2-6, with D hard to call. CDR1 is SGHRS, CDR2 YFSETQ, per germline. V lost 0 bases and J 0 bases, leaving 7 bases between the germline ends. CDR3 size: 16 residues. CDR3 amino acids: CASSLDWGSGANVLTF. Written as DNA, the CDR3 is TGCGCCAGCAGCTTGGATTGGGGCTCTGGGGCCAACGTCCTGACTTTC.

V is TRBV28 and J is TRBJ2-5; possibly TRBD1 for D (7 bases). The V gene's germline CDR1 is MDHEN and CDR2 SYDVKM. There are 15 residues in the CDR3. The V end was cut by 3 bases, the J end by 5 bases, with 16 bases between. The CDR3: CASSLGGRGLETQYF. The CDR3 coding sequence is TGTGCCAGCAGTTTGGGGGGCAGGGGGTTGGAGACCCAGTACTTC.

On this clone itself: The same CDR3 also results from other DNA sequences found in this sample. The V call is TRBV9, the J call TRBJ1-4; D not certain. V was clipped by 3 bases and J by 0 bases, with 9 bases between them. The CDR3 contains 15 residues. Germline values: CDR1 SGDLS, CDR2 YYNGEE. The CDR3 sequence is CASSADGATNEKLFF. In DNA form, the CDR3 reads TGTGCCAGCAGCGCGGACGGCGCAACTAATGAAAAACTGTTTTTT.

The chain couples TRBV6-5 to TRBJ2-7; 7 positions agree with TRBD2. CDR1 is MNHEY, CDR2 SVGAGI, per germline. The J segment lost 6 bases and the V segment lost 6 bases, leaving 14 bases of the junction unmatched. The CDR3 sequence is 15 residues long. The CDR3 spells CASSPFLGGRIEQYF. Here the CDR3 DNA reads TGTGCCAGCAGCCCGTTTCTGGGGGGGAGGATCGAGCAGTACTTC.

The V gene is TRBV28, the J gene TRBJ1-5; no clear D gene. The CDR3 loop spans 13 amino acids. Trimming took off 6 bases at V and 0 bases at J, with 6 bases between the two ends. The V gene's germline CDR1 is MDHEN and CDR2 SYDVKM. The DNA of the CDR3 is TGTGCCAGCAGCCCGGGTAGCAATCAGCCCCAGCATTTT. Protein product: CASSPGSNQPQHF.

In nucleotides, the CDR3 is TGTGCCAGCAGTTTGACAGGCCAGAACTATGGCTACACCTTC. Translated: CASSLTGQNYGYTF. The chain has TRBV2 and TRBJ1-2; a weak D match, TRBD1 (6 bases). Germline V lookup: CDR1 SNHLY, CDR2 FYNNEI. This CDR3 spans 14 amino acids. V lost 5 bases and J lost 2, with 12 bases in between. The full variable domain, completed using reference TRBV2 and TRBJ1-2, is EPEVTQTPSHQVTQMGQEVILRCVPISNHLYFYWYRQILGQKVEFLVSFYNNEISEKSEIFDDQFSVERPDGSNFTLKIRSTKLEDSAMYFCASSLTGQNYGYTFGSGTRLTVV.

This clone was counted a few times. This likely came from a read error, as a far larger clone is one base away. The conserved closing phenylalanine or tryptophan is absent in this CDR3, likely reflecting a read error. The chain uses TRBV30 and TRBJ1-1, with no clear D. Germline V gene lookup returns CDR1 GTSNPN and CDR2 SVGIG (reference sequence). V was pared by 5 bases and J by 0 bases, with 10 bases between. The CDR3 has 13 residues. The DNA for the CDR3 is TGTGCCTGGGACTGGAACATGAACACTGAAGCTTTCCTT. Translating gives CAWDWNMNTEAFL.

The V and J genes are TRBV10-3 and TRBJ2-7; D is tentatively TRBD1 or TRBD2 (5 bases each). Trimming shortened V by 10 bases and J by 5 bases, and 24 bases separated the two germline ends. Germline V gene lookup returns CDR1 ENHRY and CDR2 SYGVKD. The CDR3 has 15 residues. CDR3 in DNA: TGTGCCAGTGGGGGAGTGGTTACGGGGTTCCACGAGCAGTACTTC. It codes for CASGGVVTGFHEQYF.